This T cell receptor (beta chain) was sequenced during a study of vaccination effects on CD4 cells after COVID-19. Study-wide points: There was only 1 of 255 vaccine-induced clones in healthy vaccinees that cross-reacted with common cold coronaviruses. Infection-derived and vaccine-derived clones contracted markedly late after vaccination.

Sequenced by immunoSEQ multiplex PCR; TCRdb stores in-frame clones only, minus some. There are under 70,000 clones in the sample; roughly 80% occur only once, and 3.5% to 4.5% lies in the top ten. Antigen-specific CD4+ T cells were expanded (with viral peptide pools) by the ViraFEST assay ahead of sequencing. Upon completion of 10 to 11 days in culture, CD4+ T cells were isolated. No vaccinee had earlier SARS-CoV-2 infection, and nucleocapsid antibodies were negative. A density of about 2.2 million PBMC per well was used; these cells were cultured with about 10 IU/ml IL-2 and about 10 ug/ml peptides. In the cultures, half the medium was exchanged for IL-2 medium on days 3 and 7. In the case of this clone: The target antigen is unknown.

The material sequenced was CD4+ T cells from PBMCs cultured with HCoV-OC43 spike peptides, taken before COVID-19 vaccination. As for subset: HCoV-OC43 spike overlapping peptide pool stimulation. The sequence was collected from a human donor who received a COVID-19 vaccine.

The DNA for the CDR3 is TGCGCCAGCAGCAGAGGGGGACTGAGCTCTGGAAACACCATATATTTT. Amino acid sequence: CASSRGGLSSGNTIYF. This chain joins TRBV5-1 and TRBJ1-3; D might be TRBD1 (6 bases). Germline CDR1 SGHRS, CDR2 YFSETQ. V was trimmed by 4 bases and J by 0 bases, leaving 14 bases between them. The CDR3 has 16 residues.